This TCR beta chain was profiled in a study of metastatic and nonmetastatic thyroid tumors. No patient received treatment before thyroid surgery. CDR3 size: 15 residues. Trimming stripped 1 base from V and 0 bases from J, with 7 bases between. From germline, CDR1 is SGHAT and CDR2 FQNNGV. TCRdb ran MiXCR on the PCR reads. The table records under 50,000 clones, approximately 17% of them present only once. This clone was counted at least ten times. Source material: tumor tissue. The TCR was taken from a female donor with papillary thyroid cancer or a benign thyroid nodule (not recorded which). Some clones in this sample may be carry-over from other donors' samples. V and J are TRBV11-2 and TRBJ1-3, with D possibly being TRBD1 (6 bases). The CDR3 spells CASSLVRGSGNTIYF. In DNA form, the CDR3 reads TGTGCCAGCAGCTTAGTCAGGGGCTCTGGAAACACCATATATTTT.